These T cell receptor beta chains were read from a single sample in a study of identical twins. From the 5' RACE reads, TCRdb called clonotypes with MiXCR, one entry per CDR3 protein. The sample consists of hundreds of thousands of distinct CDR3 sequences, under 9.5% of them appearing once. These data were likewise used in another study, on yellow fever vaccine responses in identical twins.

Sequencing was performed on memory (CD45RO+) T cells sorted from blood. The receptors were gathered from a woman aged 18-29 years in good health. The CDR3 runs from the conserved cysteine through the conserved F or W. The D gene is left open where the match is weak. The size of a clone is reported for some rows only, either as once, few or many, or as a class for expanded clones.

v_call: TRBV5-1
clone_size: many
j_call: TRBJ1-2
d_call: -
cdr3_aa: CASTPNVQTNGYTF
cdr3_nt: TGCGCCAGCACCCCGAATGTGCAGACAAATGGCTACACCTTC

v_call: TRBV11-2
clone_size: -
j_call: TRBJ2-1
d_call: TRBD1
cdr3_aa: CASSSYKGAVRDEQFF
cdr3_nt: TGTGCCAGCAGCTCATACAAGGGGGCGGTTCGGGATGAGCAGTTCTTC

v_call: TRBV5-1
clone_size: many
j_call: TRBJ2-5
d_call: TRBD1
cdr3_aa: CASSFGDRGDSETQYF
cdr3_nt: TGCGCCAGCAGCTTTGGTGACAGGGGCGATTCGGAGACCCAGTACTTC

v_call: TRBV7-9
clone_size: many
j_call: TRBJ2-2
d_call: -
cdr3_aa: CASSLAGVSGELFF
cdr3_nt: TGTGCCAGCAGCTTAGCGGGGGTTTCCGGGGAGCTGTTTTTT

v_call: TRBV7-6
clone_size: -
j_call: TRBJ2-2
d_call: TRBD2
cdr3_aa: CASSFAAGGNTGELFF
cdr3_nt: TGTGCCAGCAGCTTTGCAGCGGGGGGGAACACCGGGGAGCTGTTTTTT

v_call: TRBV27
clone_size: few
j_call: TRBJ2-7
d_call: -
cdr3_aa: CANSFSVGGGYEQYF
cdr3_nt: TGTGCCAACAGTTTTTCCGTAGGGGGAGGTTACGAGCAGTACTTC

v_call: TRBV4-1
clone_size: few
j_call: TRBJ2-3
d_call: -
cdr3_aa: CASSQKGGGAPTDTQYF
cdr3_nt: TGCGCCAGCAGCCAAAAAGGGGGGGGGGCCCCCACAGATACGCAGTATTTT

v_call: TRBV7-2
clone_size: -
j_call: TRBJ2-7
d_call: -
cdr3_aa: CASRGVIYEQYF
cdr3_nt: TGTGCCAGCAGAGGGGTTATCTACGAGCAGTACTTC

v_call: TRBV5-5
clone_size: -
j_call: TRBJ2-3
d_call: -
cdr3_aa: CASSLSRRGGQSTDTQYF
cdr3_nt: TGTGCCAGCAGCTTGAGCCGGAGGGGGGGGCAGAGCACAGATACGCAGTATTTT

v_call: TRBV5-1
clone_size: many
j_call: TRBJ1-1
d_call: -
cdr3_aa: CASSQTAGTSTMMDTEAFF
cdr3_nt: TGCGCCAGCAGCCAAACTGCTGGGACAAGCACCATGATGGACACTGAAGCTTTCTTT

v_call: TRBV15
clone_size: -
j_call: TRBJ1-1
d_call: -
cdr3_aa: CATSRDRSAGEGTEAFF
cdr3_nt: TGTGCCACCAGCAGAGATCGATCGGCAGGGGAAGGCACTGAAGCTTTCTTT

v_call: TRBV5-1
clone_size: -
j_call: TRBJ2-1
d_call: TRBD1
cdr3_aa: CASSFRSDRGNEQFF
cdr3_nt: TGCGCCAGCAGCTTCCGTTCTGACAGGGGGAATGAGCAGTTCTTC

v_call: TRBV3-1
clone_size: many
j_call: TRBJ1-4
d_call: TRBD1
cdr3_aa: CASSFGTGLDEKLFF
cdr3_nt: TGTGCCAGCAGCTTCGGGACAGGGTTGGATGAAAAACTGTTTTTT

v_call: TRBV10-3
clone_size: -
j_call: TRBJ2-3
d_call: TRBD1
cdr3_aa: CAISPPTGQADTQYF
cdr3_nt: TGTGCCATCAGTCCCCCGACAGGGCAAGCAGATACGCAGTATTTT

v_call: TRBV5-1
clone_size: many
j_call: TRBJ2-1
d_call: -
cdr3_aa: CASSLMTPSYNEQFF
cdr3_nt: TGCGCCAGCAGCCTCATGACACCTTCCTACAATGAGCAGTTCTTC

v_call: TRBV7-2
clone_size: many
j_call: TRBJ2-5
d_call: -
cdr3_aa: CASSFVGETQYF
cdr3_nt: TGTGCCAGCAGCTTTGTGGGGGAGACCCAGTACTTC

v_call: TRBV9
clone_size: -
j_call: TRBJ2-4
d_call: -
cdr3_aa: CASSVDEGSSKNIQYF
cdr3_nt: TGTGCCAGCAGCGTAGATGAGGGGTCGTCCAAAAACATTCAGTACTTC

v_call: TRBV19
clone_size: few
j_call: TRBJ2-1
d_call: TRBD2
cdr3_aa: CASSAGLDWGNEQFF
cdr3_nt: TGTGCCAGTAGTGCAGGACTAGATTGGGGGAATGAGCAGTTCTTC

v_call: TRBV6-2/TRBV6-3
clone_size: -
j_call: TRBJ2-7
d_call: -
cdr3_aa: CASSYSFEQYF
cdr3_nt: TGTGCCAGCAGTTACTCGTTCGAGCAGTACTTC

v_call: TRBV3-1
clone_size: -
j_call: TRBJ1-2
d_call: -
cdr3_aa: CASSSIRGRNYGYTF
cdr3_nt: TGTGCCAGCAGCTCGATTCGGGGACGTAACTACGGCTACACCTTC

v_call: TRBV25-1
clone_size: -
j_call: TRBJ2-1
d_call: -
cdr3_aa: CASSTPGVSNEQFF
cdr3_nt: TGTGCCAGCAGTACCCCTGGGGTTTCCAATGAGCAGTTCTTC

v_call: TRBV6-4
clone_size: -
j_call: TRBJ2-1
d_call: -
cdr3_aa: CASSEPGAGYNEQFF
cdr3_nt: TGTGCCAGCAGTGAGCCGGGGGCGGGTTACAATGAGCAGTTCTTC

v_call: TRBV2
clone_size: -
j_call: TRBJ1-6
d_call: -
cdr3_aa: CANSGEPLNSPLHF
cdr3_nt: TGTGCCAACTCCGGGGAGCCCTTAAATTCACCCCTCCACTTT

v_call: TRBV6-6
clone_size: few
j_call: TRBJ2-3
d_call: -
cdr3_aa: CASSVVSDTQYF
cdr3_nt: TGTGCCAGCAGCGTAGTTAGTGATACGCAGTATTTT

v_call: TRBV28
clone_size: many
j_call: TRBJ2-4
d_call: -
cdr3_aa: CASSPRRAKNIQYF
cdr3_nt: TGTGCCAGCAGCCCCCGTCGAGCCAAAAACATTCAGTACTTC

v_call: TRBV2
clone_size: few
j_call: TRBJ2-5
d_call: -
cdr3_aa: CASSPTVYQETQYF
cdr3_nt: TGTGCCAGCAGTCCGACAGTATATCAAGAGACCCAGTACTTC

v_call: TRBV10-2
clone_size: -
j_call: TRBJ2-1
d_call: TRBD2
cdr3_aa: CASSDWGGTYNEQFF
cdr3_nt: TGCGCCAGCAGTGATTGGGGGGGGACCTACAATGAGCAGTTCTTC

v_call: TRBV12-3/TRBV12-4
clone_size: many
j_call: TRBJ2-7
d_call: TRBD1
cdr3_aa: CASSAGTGGPNSYEQYF
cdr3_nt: TGTGCCAGCAGTGCTGGGACAGGGGGACCCAACTCCTACGAGCAGTACTTC

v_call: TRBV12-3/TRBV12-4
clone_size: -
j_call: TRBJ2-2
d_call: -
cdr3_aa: CASRRGTGNTGELFF
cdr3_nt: TGTGCCAGCAGGCGGGGGACAGGGAACACCGGGGAGCTGTTTTTT

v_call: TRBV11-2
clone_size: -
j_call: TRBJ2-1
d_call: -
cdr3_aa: CASSPMEGGLSYNEQFF
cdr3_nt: TGTGCCAGCAGCCCAATGGAGGGGGGCCTCTCCTACAATGAGCAGTTCTTC

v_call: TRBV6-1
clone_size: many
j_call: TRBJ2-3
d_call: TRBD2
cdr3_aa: CASKASGRDTQYF
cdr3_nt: TGTGCCAGCAAAGCTAGCGGGAGAGATACGCAGTATTTT

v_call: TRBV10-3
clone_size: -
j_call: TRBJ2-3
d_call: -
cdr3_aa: CAIGGSITDTQYF
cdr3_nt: TGTGCCATCGGGGGTTCTATCACAGATACGCAGTATTTT

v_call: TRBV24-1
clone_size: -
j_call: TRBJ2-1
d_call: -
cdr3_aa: CATSDSSGSYNEQFF
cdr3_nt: TGTGCCACCAGTGATTCAAGCGGGTCTTACAATGAGCAGTTCTTC

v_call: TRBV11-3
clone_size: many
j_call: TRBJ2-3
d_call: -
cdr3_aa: CASSLDGRGGDTQYF
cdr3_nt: TGTGCCAGCAGCTTAGATGGCAGGGGCGGGGATACGCAGTATTTT